The clone carrying this T cell receptor beta chain occurred many times. Antigen specificity is unknown. This sample is part of a study of glioma-infiltrating T cells. Study-wide results and limits: Only very few CDR3 sequences appeared in both tissue and blood. Above-expected tissue-blood divergence occurred in all gliomas, most in low-grade ones.

The V gene's germline CDR1 is SNHLY and CDR2 FYNNEI. The V end lost 5 bases, the J end lost 8 bases, and 10 bases lay between the germline ends. The CDR3 spans 12 residues. Amplification of TCR alpha and beta CDR3 regions from RNA used iRepertoire nested multiplex PCR. For one-step reverse transcription and amplification, roughly 95-400 ng of tissue mRNA or PBMC total RNA was used. One entry per CDR3 protein, called by TCRdb with MiXCR from the multiplex PCR reads. Among under 150,000 distinct CDR3 sequences, 30% to 40% were seen once, and the ten largest hold roughly 20%. The chain combines TRBV2 with TRBJ2-1; D gene unclear. Source material: glioma tissue, nonneoplastic brain tissue, or PBMCs (not recorded which). This sequence was found in a human donor with low-grade glioma or glioblastoma, undergoing nonglioma brain surgery, or in good health (not recorded which). The CDR3 region is CASSQGSYEQFF. For the CDR3, the DNA is TGTGCCAGCAGTCAAGGCAGTTATGAGCAGTTCTTC.